The sequence of this TCR beta chain was determined in a study of blood T cell repertoires in COVID-19. This clone appeared a single time. The repertoire was sequenced with immunoSEQ multiplex PCR; TCRdb's copy has only in-frame clones and lacks some. The table includes a few hundred thousand clones, approximately 84% detected once. The CDR3 runs 14 residues. Germline values: CDR1 SGHTA, CDR2 FQGTGA. V shed 2 bases, J shed 4 bases, and the junction held 4 bases outside the gene matches. The sequence came from a woman aged 25 to 39 who had recovered from COVID-19. Sequencing used peripheral blood. The V call is TRBV7-3, the J call TRBJ1-2; the match to TRBD1 covers 7 bases. The CDR3 spells CASSLSWDSYGYTF. The CDR3 bases are TGTGCCAGCAGCTTATCCTGGGACAGCTATGGCTACACCTTC.